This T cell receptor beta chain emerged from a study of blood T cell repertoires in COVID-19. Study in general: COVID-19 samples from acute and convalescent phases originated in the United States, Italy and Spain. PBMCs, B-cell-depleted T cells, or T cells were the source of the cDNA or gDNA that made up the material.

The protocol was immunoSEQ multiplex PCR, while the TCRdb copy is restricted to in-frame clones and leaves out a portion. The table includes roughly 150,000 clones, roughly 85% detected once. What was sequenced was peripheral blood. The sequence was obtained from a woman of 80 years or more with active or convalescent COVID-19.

The CDR3 reads CASGGGPNQPQHF. The CDR3 DNA sequence: TGTGCCAGCGGCGGGGGGCCCAATCAGCCCCAGCATTTT. The chain carries TRBV11-3 and TRBJ1-5, with D tentatively TRBD1 (6 bases). Trimming stripped 8 bases from V and 3 bases from J, with 11 bases between. CDR3 length: 13 residues. Per germline, CDR1 SGHNT and CDR2 YENEEA. The complete variable domain, with remaining parts taken from reference TRBV11-3 and TRBJ1-5, reads EAGVVQSPRYKIIEKKQPVAFWCNPISGHNTLYWYLQNLGQGPELLIRYENEEAVDDSQLPKDRFSAERLKGVDSTLKIQPAELGDSAVYLCASGGGPNQPQHFGDGTRLSIL.